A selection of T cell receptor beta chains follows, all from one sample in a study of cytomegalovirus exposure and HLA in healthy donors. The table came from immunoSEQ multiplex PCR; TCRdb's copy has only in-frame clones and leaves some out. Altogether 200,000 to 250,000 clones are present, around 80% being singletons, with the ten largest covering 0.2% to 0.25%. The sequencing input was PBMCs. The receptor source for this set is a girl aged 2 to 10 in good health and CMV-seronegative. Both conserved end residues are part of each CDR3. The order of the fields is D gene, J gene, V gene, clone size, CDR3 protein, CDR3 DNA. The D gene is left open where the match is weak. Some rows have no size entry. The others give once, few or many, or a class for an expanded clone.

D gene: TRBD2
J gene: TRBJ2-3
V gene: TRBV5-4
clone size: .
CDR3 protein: CASSFREGPDTQYF
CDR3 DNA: TGTGCCAGCAGCTTCCGGGAGGGCCCAGATACGCAGTATTTT

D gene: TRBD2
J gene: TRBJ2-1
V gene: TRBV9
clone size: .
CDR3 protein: CASSDGGGLTSSYNEQFF
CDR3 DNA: TGTGCCAGCAGCGACGGGGGGGGACTTACCAGCTCCTACAATGAGCAGTTCTTC

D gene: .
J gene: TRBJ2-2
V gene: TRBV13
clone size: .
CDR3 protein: CASSEGQRNGELFF
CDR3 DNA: TGTGCCAGCAGCGAAGGACAGAGGAACGGGGAGCTGTTTTTT

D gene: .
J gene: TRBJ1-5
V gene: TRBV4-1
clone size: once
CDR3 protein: CASSQELVTGVQPQHF
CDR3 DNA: TGCGCCAGCAGCCAAGAATTAGTAACGGGGGTACAGCCCCAGCATTTT

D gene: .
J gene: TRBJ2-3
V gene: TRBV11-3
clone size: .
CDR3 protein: CASSKTRSADTQYF
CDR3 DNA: TGTGCCAGCAGCAAGACCCGCAGCGCAGATACGCAGTATTTT

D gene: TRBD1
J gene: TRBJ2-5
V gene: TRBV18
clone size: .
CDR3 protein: CASSLTGTGSETQYF
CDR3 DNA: TGTGCCAGCTCACTTACAGGGACAGGTTCAGAGACCCAGTACTTC

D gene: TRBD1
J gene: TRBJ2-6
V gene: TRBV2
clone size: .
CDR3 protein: CASSVRQGLASGANVLTF
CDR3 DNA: TGTGCCAGCAGTGTCCGACAGGGTTTGGCATCTGGGGCCAACGTCCTGACTTTC

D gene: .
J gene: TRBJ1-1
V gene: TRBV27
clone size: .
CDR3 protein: CASSSGLMNTEAFF
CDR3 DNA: TGTGCCAGCAGTTCGGGACTCATGAACACTGAAGCTTTCTTT

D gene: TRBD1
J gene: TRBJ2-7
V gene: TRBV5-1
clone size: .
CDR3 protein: CASSSDRGYYEQYF
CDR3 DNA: TGCGCCAGCAGCTCCGACAGGGGGTACTACGAGCAGTACTTC

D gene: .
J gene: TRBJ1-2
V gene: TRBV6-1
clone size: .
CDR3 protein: CASSEAAPPLYTF
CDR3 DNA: TGTGCCAGCAGTGAAGCGGCTCCGCCCCTCTACACCTTC

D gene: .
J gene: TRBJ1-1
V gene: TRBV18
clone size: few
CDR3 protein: CASSPSGVTEAFF
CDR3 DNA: TGTGCCAGCTCACCATCAGGGGTCACTGAAGCTTTCTTT

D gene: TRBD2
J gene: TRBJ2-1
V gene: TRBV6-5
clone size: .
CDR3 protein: CASSYRRTSRNNEQFF
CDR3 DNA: TGTGCCAGCAGTTACCGCAGGACTAGCAGGAACAATGAGCAGTTCTTC

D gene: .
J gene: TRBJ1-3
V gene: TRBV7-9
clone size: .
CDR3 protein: CACGGSGNTIYF
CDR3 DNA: TGTGCCTGCGGGGGGTCTGGAAACACCATATATTTT